This is a list of T cell receptor beta chains from one sample in a study of CD8 T cells in ankylosing spondylitis. MiXCR was run by TCRdb on the 5' RACE reads, yielding one entry per CDR3 protein. Of 210,000 or so distinct CDR3 sequences in the sample, approximately 7.6% were seen once. Sequenced sample: blood, either unsorted or a sorted T cell fraction (not recorded which). Every receptor here comes from a female donor with ankylosing spondylitis or in good health (not recorded which). Each CDR3 is given with its conserved first and last residue. A D gene is named only where the DNA matches it firmly. The size field is filled for only some rows; it gives once, few, many or a size class.

d_gene	abundance	j_gene	v_gene	CDR3nt	CDR3aa
.	many	TRBJ1-6	TRBV20-1	TGCAGTGTATTGAAGGCCACACGCCTCGGCTCCTATAATTCACCCCTCCACTTT	CSVLKATRLGSYNSPLHF
TRBD1	many	TRBJ2-1	TRBV10-3	TGTGCCGCATTGAATGGGGCGACAGGGGCTAACAATGAGCAGTTCTTC	CAALNGATGANNEQFF
TRBD1	many	TRBJ1-5	TRBV15	TGTGCCACCAGCCAACAGGGGGATTTTGATCAGCCCCAGCATTTT	CATSQQGDFDQPQHF
TRBD1	many	TRBJ2-7	TRBV5-1	TGCGCCAGCAGCTCCGAGGACAGGGTAGACGAGCAGTACTTC	CASSSEDRVDEQYF
TRBD1	many	TRBJ2-7	TRBV7-9	TGTGCCAGCAGCTTTGCGGCTCGGGGACAGGGAAGGGGCGAGCAGTACTTC	CASSFAARGQGRGEQYF
.	many	TRBJ1-1	TRBV12-3/TRBV12-4	TGTGCCAGCAGTCAGCGGGGGGGGGACACTGAAGCTTTCTTT	CASSQRGGDTEAFF
.	many	TRBJ1-5	TRBV20-1	TGCAGTGCTAGACGGGGGAATCAGCCCCAGCATTTT	CSARRGNQPQHF
.	many	TRBJ2-3	TRBV5-6	TGTGCCAGCAGCCCGCTCGGTAGCGAGTCAGATACGCAGTATTTT	CASSPLGSESDTQYF
TRBD1	.	TRBJ2-3	TRBV5-1	TGCGTCAGCGACCCGGGACAGCTCACAGATACGCAGTATTTT	CVSDPGQLTDTQYF
TRBD1	many	TRBJ1-2	TRBV12-3/TRBV12-4	TGTGCCAGCAGTTTTACCGGACAGGGGGCGCATGGCTACACCTTC	CASSFTGQGAHGYTF
.	many	TRBJ2-1	TRBV10-3	TGTGCCATCAGTGATTCGGACTTCAGCTCCTACAATGAGCAGTTCTTC	CAISDSDFSSYNEQFF
.	many	TRBJ2-3	TRBV6-2/TRBV6-3	TGTGCCAGCAGTTACTCTGGGGCAGATACGCAGTATTTT	CASSYSGADTQYF
.	few	TRBJ2-5	TRBV7-2	TGTGCCAGCACTCGCCTAGGGGGAAATGAAGAGACCCAGTACTTC	CASTRLGGNEETQYF
TRBD2	many	TRBJ2-7	TRBV7-2	TGTGCCAGCAGTCCACTAGCGGCTACATACGAGCAGTACTTC	CASSPLAATYEQYF